One and the same sample provided the 22 T cell receptor beta chains below, sequenced in a study of T-cell memory formation after mild COVID-19 (dated by TCRdb to about 2021). Library prep was done by 5' RACE. TCRdb records Illumina NovaSeq 6000 as the sequencer. TCRdb ran its own pipeline on the public reads, namely fastp trimming at Q25 and MiXCR clone calling, and kept in-frame beta chains. Rows matching on CDR3 protein sequence are summarized as one entry with the most common DNA and genes. This sample is represented by 350,000 to 400,000 distinct CDR3 sequences; around 14% of them were singletons. 20% to 25% of the sample is in the top ten clones. The sequenced sample was PBMCs or a T cell subset sorted from them (not recorded which). These receptors came from a man aged 18 to 29 who had mild COVID-19 (a few samples of this study predate the infection). The sample titles of this study are shuffled in the database, so cell type and time point are left out; the donor was told from shared clones.

The chain joins TRBV7-2 to TRBJ2-3; D gene unclear. The CDR3 has 13 amino acids. The germline V gene encodes CDR1 SGHTA and CDR2 FQGNSA. The V and J ends lost 6 bases and 7 bases respectively, with 14 bases between them. The CDR3 nucleotides read TGTGCCAGCAGTTTCCCCCCCGTCAATACGCAGTATTTT. It codes for CASSFPPVNTQYF.

This clonotype was found a few times. The chain uses TRBV7-9 and TRBJ2-3; the D is unclear. Trimming removed 5 bases from V and 6 bases from J, with 9 bases in between. This CDR3 is 12 amino acids long. Germline V gene lookup returns CDR1 SEHNR and CDR2 FQNEAQ (reference sequence). CDR3 residues: CASSTAGDTQYF. The CDR3 DNA sequence: TGTGCCAGCAGCACAGCAGGTGATACGCAGTATTTT. Combining the CDR3 with reference TRBV7-9 and TRBJ2-3 gives the whole variable domain DTGVSQNPRHKITKRGQNVTFRCDPISEHNRLYWYRQTLGQGPEFLTYFQNEAQLEKSRLLSDRFSAERPKGSFSTLEIQRTEQGDSAMYLCASSTAGDTQYFGPGTRLTVL.

This clonotype has only a few counts. Written as DNA, the CDR3 is TGCGCCAGCAGTGAGTCTATGTTACAGGGCACCGGAAACACCATATATTTT. Translating it yields CASSESMLQGTGNTIYF. The V call is TRBV10-2, the J call TRBJ1-3, with a tentative D call TRBD1 (6 bases). This CDR3 contains 17 residues. Trimming left V 0 bases short and J 4 bases short, with 16 bases between. The V gene's germline CDR1 is WSHSY and CDR2 SAAADI.

V and J are TRBV10-3 and TRBJ1-1, with D unresolved. V was shortened by 4 bases and J by 7 bases, with 7 bases between the two germline ends. The CDR3 runs 11 residues. The germline CDR1 and CDR2 sequences are ENHRY and SYGVKD. CDR3 nucleotide sequence: TGTGCCATCAGTGGTGAAGGTGAAGCTTTCTTT. This encodes CAISGEGEAFF.

This clonotype was picked up a small number of times. V usage is TRBV7-9 and J usage is TRBJ1-1; D not resolved. Trimming pared 0 bases from V and 1 base from J, leaving 6 bases between. Germline CDR1 SEHNR, CDR2 FQNEAQ (reference sequence). This CDR3 has 14 residues. CDR3 region: CASSLAWGNTEAFF. The CDR3 nucleotides read TGTGCCAGCAGCTTAGCTTGGGGGAACACTGAAGCTTTCTTT. The variable domain in full, with the rest retrieved from reference TRBV7-9 and TRBJ1-1, is DTGVSQNPRHKITKRGQNVTFRCDPISEHNRLYWYRQTLGQGPEFLTYFQNEAQLEKSRLLSDRFSAERPKGSFSTLEIQRTEQGDSAMYLCASSLAWGNTEAFFGQGTRLTVV.

This clonotype showed up just a few times. V gene TRBV2 combines with J gene TRBJ2-3, with 13 bases identical to TRBD2. V shed 5 bases, J shed 1 base, and the junction held 6 bases outside the gene matches. Germline V gene lookup returns CDR1 SNHLY and CDR2 FYNNEI. The CDR3 sequence is 17 residues long. This chain's CDR3 is CASSPSGLAGGTDTQYF. The CDR3 region has the DNA TGTGCCAGCAGTCCCTCAGGACTAGCGGGGGGCACAGATACGCAGTATTTT.

The chain is built from TRBV20-1 and TRBJ2-7; D may be TRBD1 (5 bases). Germline CDR1 is DFQATT and CDR2 is SNEGSKA (reference sequence). The CDR3 contains 12 residues. Trimming stripped 3 bases from V and 1 base from J, with 7 bases between. Here the CDR3 reads CSASRGSYEQYF. Written as DNA, the CDR3 is TGCAGTGCTAGTAGGGGATCCTACGAGCAGTACTTC.

The sample holds a few counts of this clonotype. This rearrangement joins TRBV7-9 to TRBJ2-3; 9 bases map to TRBD1. The J segment lost 2 bases and the V segment lost 5 bases, leaving 11 bases of the junction unmatched. Germline lookup yields CDR1 SEHNR and CDR2 FQNEAQ (reference sequence). The CDR3 sequence is 17 residues long. CDR3 sequence reads: CASSPYEGTGSTDTQYF. The CDR3 DNA reads TGTGCCAGCAGCCCTTATGAGGGGACAGGGTCCACAGATACGCAGTATTTT.

Many counts were recorded for this clonotype. The genes are TRBV6-2 or TRBV6-3 and TRBJ2-7, with D possibly TRBD2 on 5 matching bases. This CDR3 comprises 12 residues. Germline V gene data show CDR1 as MNHEY and CDR2 as SVGEGT. V was trimmed by 4 bases and J by 4 bases, leaving 8 bases between them. The CDR3 protein is CASSWTGYEQYV. The DNA of the CDR3 is TGTGCCAGCAGTTGGACGGGGTACGAGCAGTACGTC.

The chain is built from TRBV7-8 and TRBJ2-5, with TRBD1 as a possible D gene (6 bases). The CDR3 contains 14 residues. Trimming left V 5 bases short and J 1 base short, with 11 bases between. Germline lookup yields CDR1 SGHVS and CDR2 FQNEAQ. The CDR3 nucleotides read TGTGCCAGCAGCCCAGGGGCAGCCCAAGAGACCCAGTACTTC. Its translation is CASSPGAAQETQYF.

Turning to this clonotype: The junction does not match germline at one end; this may be a read error. The chain joins TRBV6-6 to TRBJ2-1; the D is unclear. CDR1 and CDR2 (germline): MNHNY, SVGAGI (reference sequence). This CDR3 has 14 amino acids. CDR3 sequence: CASSDSRSYNEQFF. The DNA for the CDR3 is TGTGCCAGCAGTGACTCCCGCTCCTACAATGAGCAGTTCTTC.

The chain links TRBV27 to TRBJ2-7; D uncertain. CDR1 is MNHEY, CDR2 SMNVEV, per germline (reference sequence). The CDR3 is 15 residues long. V shed 3 bases and J shed 4 bases, with 16 bases lying between them. CDR3 DNA: TGTGCCAGCAGTTTTACAGCTTCTCCCAGTTACGAGCAGTACGTC. Translating gives CASSFTASPSYEQYV.

In its sample, this clonotype was seen many times. V gene TRBV12-3 or TRBV12-4 combines with J gene TRBJ2-3, with 9 bases identical to TRBD1. Trimming took 6 bases from V and 5 from J; bases not matched to a gene: 9. The CDR3 spans 15 residues. The CDR3 DNA reads TGTGCCAGCAGCCCCCTGGGACAGGGAATAGATACGCAGTATTTT. It encodes CASSPLGQGIDTQYF.

This clonotype was seen more than once but under ten times. This sequence joins TRBV6-5 and TRBJ2-3; weak D call: TRBD1 (6 bases). CDR3 size: 16 residues. Between the trimmed V and J ends, which lost 5 bases and 2 bases, there was a span of 17 bases. The V gene's germline CDR1 is MNHEY and CDR2 SVGAGI. CDR3 sequence (DNA): TGTGCCAGCAGTCCCAACAGGGCGATATACACAGATACGCAGTATTTT. Its translation is CASSPNRAIYTDTQYF.

V and J are TRBV29-1 and TRBJ1-5, with D perhaps TRBD1 (6 bases). The V gene's germline CDR1 is SQVTM and CDR2 ANQGSEA. Trimming took 4 bases from V and 4 from J, leaving 11 bases between them. The CDR3 loop spans 13 amino acids. The CDR3: CSVVGGQNQPQHF. In DNA, the CDR3 is TGCAGCGTTGTTGGGGGGCAGAATCAGCCCCAGCATTTT.

There are a few counts of this clonotype. The CDR3 loop reads CASSYGYRGNEQFF. In nucleotides, the CDR3 is TGTGCCAGCAGTTACGGTTACCGCGGCAATGAGCAGTTCTTC. The genes are TRBV6-2 or TRBV6-3 and TRBJ2-1; D remains ambiguous. The germline gives CDR1 MNHEY, CDR2 SVGEGT. The V end was cut by 2 bases, the J end by 6 bases, with 11 bases between. There are 14 residues in the CDR3.

This chain joins TRBV11-2 and TRBJ2-4, with 9 bases aligning to TRBD2. V lost 4 bases, J lost 14 bases, and 6 bases stayed unmatched. Germline CDR1 and CDR2: SGHAT and FQNNGV. The CDR3 runs to 12 residues. In DNA, the CDR3 is TGTGCCAGCAGCTCAACTAGCGGGCGGAAGTACTTC. Translating it yields CASSSTSGRKYF.

This clonotype was seen ten or more times. The rearrangement joins TRBV6-4 to TRBJ2-6; D uncertain. V lost 0 bases and J lost 1, with 4 bases in between. The CDR3 has 15 amino acids. The germline CDR1 and CDR2 sequences are MRHNA and SNTAGT. The chain's CDR3 is CASSDSKSGANVLTF. In nucleotides, the CDR3 is TGTGCCAGCAGTGACTCGAAATCTGGGGCCAACGTCCTGACTTTC.

In this sample, this clonotype turned up many times. The chain has TRBV6-2 or TRBV6-3 and TRBJ2-2; D is ambiguous. The V end was cut by 8 bases, the J end by 1 base, with 2 bases between. CDR3 length: 11 amino acids. CDR1 and CDR2 from the germline V gene are MNHEY and SVGEGT. Written as DNA, the CDR3 is TGTGCCAGCGGGAACACCGGGGAGCTGTTTTTT. Translation: CASGNTGELFF.

This clonotype was recorded a few times. The chain joins TRBV12-1 to TRBJ1-5. TRBV12-1 is given as a pseudogene. This CDR3 has 11 residues. CDR3 loop: CASGPDQPQHF. CDR3 DNA: TGTGCCAGTGGACCTGATCAGCCCCAGCATTTT.

J is TRBJ1-6 and V is TRBV19; D gene uncertain. The germline gives CDR1 LNHDA, CDR2 SQIVND (reference sequence). The length of the CDR3 is 15 residues. Trimming took 7 bases from V and 1 from J, leaving 11 bases between them. The CDR3 protein is CASKKFFSYNSPLHF. The CDR3 region has the DNA TGTGCCAGTAAAAAGTTTTTTTCCTATAATTCACCCCTCCACTTT.

This clonotype was seen only a few times. The rearrangement uses TRBV10-3 and TRBJ2-2, with 10 bases aligning to TRBD1. J lost 5 bases, V lost 3 bases, and 6 bases had no gene match. CDR1 is ENHRY and CDR2 is SYGVKD in the germline V gene. The CDR3 has 16 residues. The CDR3 DNA reads TGTGCCATCAGTGACCTCCGGGACAGGGGAACCGGGGAGCTGTTTTTT. It translates to CAISDLRDRGTGELFF.